Shown below are 22 T cell receptor beta chains from a single sample sequenced in a study of human T cells and chemical hapten exposure. TCRdb analysed the RACE reads with MiXCR anew, one entry per CDR3 protein. This sample has 70,000 to 95,000 distinct CDR3 sequences; approximately 8.6% occur once, and the top ten carry 1.7%. The time point was: healthy volunteer bleed at 6 weeks. Unfractionated whole blood was the source from which total RNA was extracted. Sequenced input: whole blood. The source is a female donor in good health. Some clones in this sample may be carry-over from other donors' samples.

The table lists this clonotype with a few counts. V is TRBV6-9 and J is TRBJ2-1; D gene uncertain. The CDR3 length is 13 residues. V shed 8 bases and J shed 2 bases, with 10 bases lying between them. CDR1 MNHGY and CDR2 SVAAGI come from the germline V gene. The CDR3 nucleotides read TGTGCCAGCCCCCTCCGTACCTACAATGAGCAGTTCTTC. Protein: CASPLRTYNEQFF.

Comment on this clonotype: A read error may explain this, as a much larger clone is one base away. The chain joins TRBV4-3 to TRBJ2-7, with D possibly called TRBD1 or TRBD2 (5 bases each). From germline, CDR1 is LGHNA and CDR2 YSLEER. The CDR3 runs to 18 residues. The CDR3 coding sequence is TGCGCCAGCAGCAAAGCATTAGTCTCGGCAGGGAGCTCCTACGAGCAGTGCTTC. Protein: CASSKALVSAGSSYEQCF.

This sequence joins TRBV6-2 or TRBV6-3 and TRBJ2-3; the D is unclear. There are 13 residues in the CDR3. Trimming cost V 7 bases and J 0 bases, with 8 bases left between them. Germline-derived CDR1 and CDR2 are MNHEY and SVGEGT. This CDR3 is CASTPDSTDTQYF. For the CDR3, the DNA is TGTGCCAGCACCCCGGACAGCACAGATACGCAGTATTTT.

The V call is TRBV5-1, the J call TRBJ1-6, with D possibly being TRBD1 (5 bases). Germline V gene sequence: CDR1 SGHRS, CDR2 YFSETQ. The V end was cut by 2 bases, the J end by 6 bases, with 12 bases between. The CDR3 consists of 15 residues. CDR3 nucleotides: TGCGCCAGCAGCTTCCGGGACGGCCGTAATTCACCCCTCCACTTT. Translated: CASSFRDGRNSPLHF.

At least ten counts were recorded for this clonotype. The rearrangement uses TRBV4-2 and TRBJ2-1, with 8 bases matching TRBD2. The CDR3 contains 14 residues. CDR1 and CDR2 (germline): LGHNA, YNFKEQ. V shed 4 bases, J shed 8 bases, and the junction held 7 bases outside the gene matches. CDR3: CASSPRTSLDEQFF. The CDR3 coding sequence is TGTGCCAGCAGCCCCCGGACTAGCTTGGATGAGCAGTTCTTC.

At least ten counts were recorded for this clonotype. The rearrangement uses TRBV12-3 or TRBV12-4 and TRBJ1-2; maybe TRBD1 (5 bases). This CDR3 comprises 12 residues. The V end lost 5 bases, the J end lost 6 bases, and 10 bases lay between the germline ends. CDR3 nucleotide sequence: TGTGCCAGCAGTCCGGCAGGGAATGGCTACACCTTC. Residues: CASSPAGNGYTF.

This clonotype was seen many times. The V gene is TRBV20-1, the J gene TRBJ2-3, with 9 positions matching TRBD2. This CDR3 is built from 16 residues. Germline lookup yields CDR1 DFQATT and CDR2 SNEGSKA (reference sequence). V shed 5 bases, J shed 2 bases, and the junction held 11 bases outside the gene matches. The CDR3: CSAGAGSGGITDTQYF. The CDR3 coding sequence is TGCAGTGCTGGAGCTGGAAGCGGGGGGATCACAGATACGCAGTATTTT.

V usage is TRBV3-1 and J usage is TRBJ2-1; D tentatively fits TRBD1 or TRBD2 (6 bases each). The CDR3 sequence is 16 residues long. V lost 4 bases, J lost 7 bases, and 20 bases lay in between. Germline assignment: CDR1 LGHDT and CDR2 YNNKEL (reference sequence). The CDR3 DNA follows: TGTGCCAGCAGCCCTCCCCCGTCGAGGGGGGAAAATGAGCAGTTCTTC. Translated, it gives CASSPPPSRGENEQFF.

This clonotype was seen many times. The V gene is TRBV12-3 or TRBV12-4, the J gene TRBJ1-6; D is unclear. V lost 3 bases and J 6 bases, leaving 12 bases between the germline ends. The CDR3 runs to 15 residues. The CDR3 protein is CASSLASGVNSPLHF. CDR3 DNA: TGTGCCAGCAGTTTGGCCAGTGGAGTTAATTCACCCCTCCACTTT.

The CDR3 sequence is CASSQEGAANYGYTF. CDR3 nucleotide sequence: TGCGCCAGCAGCCAAGAAGGGGCAGCTAACTATGGCTACACCTTC. The gene calls are TRBV4-3 and TRBJ1-2, with D maybe TRBD1 (5 bases). V gave up 0 bases and J gave up 0 bases, with 8 bases separating them. The CDR3 sequence is 15 residues long. Germline V gene lookup returns CDR1 LGHNA and CDR2 YSLEER.

This clonotype was counted ten times or more. The chain links TRBV29-1 to TRBJ1-5; no definite D call. Deletions cut 4 bases from V and 4 bases from J, with 11 bases between. Germline V gives CDR1 SQVTM, CDR2 ANQGSEA. The CDR3 runs to 13 residues. The CDR3 sequence: CSVVFGPNQPQHF. The CDR3 DNA sequence: TGCAGCGTTGTGTTCGGGCCTAATCAGCCCCAGCATTTT.

This clonotype was recorded many times. V is TRBV10-2 and J is TRBJ2-3, with a weak D call TRBD2 (6 bases). This CDR3 comprises 14 residues. From germline, CDR1 is WSHSY and CDR2 SAAADI. Trimming removed 3 bases from V and 4 bases from J, with 11 bases in between. CDR3 amino acids: CASSEGLRPDTQYF. As DNA, the CDR3 is TGCGCCAGCAGTGAAGGACTAAGGCCAGATACGCAGTATTTT.

This clonotype came up many times. The chain is built from TRBV20-1 and TRBJ2-7; a weak D match, TRBD1 (6 bases). The V and J ends lost 0 bases and 5 bases respectively, with 26 bases between them. CDR3 length equals 18 residues. Germline V gene lookup returns CDR1 DFQATT and CDR2 SNEGSKA (reference sequence). The CDR3 here is CSARDEGPPRRGQDEQYF. CDR3 DNA sequence: TGCAGTGCTAGAGATGAGGGCCCCCCCCGCAGGGGCCAGGACGAGCAGTACTTC.

The V and J genes are TRBV13 and TRBJ2-7; tentatively, D is TRBD1 (5 bases). Trimming left V 0 bases short and J 3 bases short, with 12 bases between. The CDR3 totals 15 residues. CDR1 and CDR2 from the germline V gene are PRHDT and FYEKMQ (reference sequence). CDR3 protein: CASSLGQGFFYEQYF. The CDR3 bases are TGTGCCAGCAGCTTAGGGCAGGGTTTTTTCTACGAGCAGTACTTC.

The chain couples TRBV5-1 to TRBJ1-1; 7 nucleotides align to TRBD1. There are 15 residues in the CDR3. V trimming: 3 bases; J trimming: 1 base; junction bases outside the gene matches: 6. From germline, CDR1 is SGHRS and CDR2 YFSETQ. The CDR3 DNA sequence: TGCGCCAGCAGCTGGGCAGAGGGGGCGAACACTGAAGCTTTCTTT. Protein sequence: CASSWAEGANTEAFF.

In its sample, this clonotype was seen many times. The gene calls are TRBV10-2 and TRBJ2-3, with 11 bases aligning to TRBD2. V was pared by 6 bases and J by 14 bases, with 13 bases of the junction left unmatched. Germline CDR1 reads WSHSY; CDR2 reads SAAADI. CDR3 length: 14 amino acids. The CDR3 DNA is TGCGCCAGCAGCGCCGGGACTAGCGGCCCTGGAGTGTATTTT. Translated: CASSAGTSGPGVYF.

The chain employs TRBV6-6 and TRBJ1-6; D is perhaps TRBD1 (6 bases). V gave up 0 bases and J gave up 16 bases, with 10 bases separating them. Germline V gene sequence: CDR1 MNHNY, CDR2 SVGAGI (reference sequence). The CDR3 loop spans 12 amino acids. CDR3 amino acids: CASSYSDDRLHF. The CDR3 DNA sequence: TGTGCCAGCAGTTACTCAGACGACAGGCTCCACTTT.

In this sample, this clonotype turned up many times. The chain employs TRBV11-2 and TRBJ2-3, with 7 bases that match TRBD1. Trimming at V came to 0 bases and at J to 3 bases, leaving 6 bases not matched to a gene. Germline V gene sequence: CDR1 SGHAT, CDR2 FQNNGV. The CDR3 has 16 amino acids. CDR3 amino acids: CASSLDVGTETDTQYF. The CDR3 DNA reads TGTGCCAGCAGCTTAGACGTGGGGACAGAGACAGATACGCAGTATTTT. Drawing the rest from reference TRBV11-2 and TRBJ2-3, the complete variable domain is EAGVAQSPRYKIIEKRQSVAFWCNPISGHATLYWYQQILGQGPKLLIQFQNNGVVDDSQLPKDRFSAERLKGVDSTLKIQPAKLEDSAVYLCASSLDVGTETDTQYFGPGTRLTVL.

This clonotype was observed at least ten times. CDR3 amino acids: CASSLDRDRGEAFF. CDR3 nucleotide sequence: TGTGCCAGCAGTTTGGACCGGGACAGGGGAGAAGCTTTCTTT. The chain combines TRBV27 with TRBJ1-1, with TRBD1 matching 10 bases. This CDR3 has 14 residues. Trimming took 3 bases from V and 8 from J; bases not matched to a gene: 6. The germline gives CDR1 MNHEY, CDR2 SMNVEV (reference sequence).

This clonotype was observed many times. This chain links TRBV12-3 or TRBV12-4 with TRBJ1-1; the D gene is possibly TRBD1 (5 bases). V dropped 3 bases and J dropped 1 base, with 24 bases sitting between them. CDR3 length equals 19 residues. CDR3 sequence (DNA): TGTGCCAGCAGTTTTTTTTATATTATCGTGCAGGGAGGGAACACTGAAGCTTTCTTT. Amino acids: CASSFFYIIVQGGNTEAFF.

A few counts support this clonotype. This CDR3 is CASSYAGTSGSTDTQYF. The CDR3 DNA sequence: TGTGCCAGCAGTTACGCCGGGACTAGCGGTAGCACAGATACGCAGTATTTT. V and J are TRBV6-5 and TRBJ2-3; 11 bases line up with TRBD2. CDR3 length: 17 amino acids. CDR1 MNHEY and CDR2 SVGAGI come from the germline V gene. Unmatched junction bases numbered 4, after V lost 2 bases and J lost 0 bases.

This clonotype was detected only a few times. The chain couples TRBV12-3 or TRBV12-4 to TRBJ1-2; possibly TRBD1 for D (5 bases). There are 14 residues in the CDR3. The V gene lost 6 bases and the J gene lost 2 bases, with 13 bases spanning the gap. CDR3 in amino acids: CASRRDSQNYGYTF. The CDR3 nucleotides are TGTGCCAGCAGGAGAGACAGCCAAAACTATGGCTACACCTTC.